Below are 16 T cell receptor beta chains sequenced from a single sample in a study of spatial heterogeneity in lung cancer. TCRdb re-called the 5' RACE reads with MiXCR, one entry per CDR3 protein. The profile shows some 15,000 distinct CDR3 sequences, roughly 10% of them singletons. As for time point: sample taken at primary tumor resection. From tumor, nontumor lung or frozen PBMC, whole RNA was taken unsorted for sequencing. The source material was PBMCs, sampled at surgery. These TCRs come from a female donor with early-stage non-small cell lung cancer.

This clonotype was counted ten times or more. The chain is built from TRBV7-9 and TRBJ2-7; the match to TRBD1 covers 8 bases. V was clipped by 5 bases and J by 5 bases; unmatched bases: 5. This CDR3 has 13 residues. Germline V gives CDR1 SEHNR, CDR2 FQNEAQ (reference sequence). CDR3 nucleotide sequence: TGTGCCAGCAGCCACAGGGGGAGGCACGAGCAGTACTTC. As protein: CASSHRGRHEQYF. The variable domain in full, completed from reference TRBV7-9 and TRBJ2-7, reads DTGVSQNPRHKITKRGQNVTFRCDPISEHNRLYWYRQTLGQGPEFLTYFQNEAQLEKSRLLSDRFSAERPKGSFSTLEIQRTEQGDSAMYLCASSHRGRHEQYFGPGTRLTVT.

As for this clonotype: A read error may explain this, as a much larger clone is one base away. The V gene is TRBV11-2, the J gene TRBJ1-1; D is perhaps TRBD1 (6 bases). Trimming took off 5 bases at V and 7 bases at J, with 17 bases between the two ends. CDR1 is SGHAT, CDR2 FQNNGV, per germline. The CDR3 covers 14 residues. The CDR3 sequence: CASSIRQEDVEAFF. The DNA of the CDR3 is TGTGCCAGCAGCATAAGACAGGAGGACGTTGAAGCTTTCTTT.

This clonotype is deemed hyperexpanded. This chain joins TRBV6-5 and TRBJ1-1, with 9 bases matching TRBD1. CDR3 length equals 13 residues. J was trimmed by 4 bases and V by 7 bases; bases with no gene match: 4. Germline CDR1 MNHEY, CDR2 SVGAGI. This CDR3 is CASNQQGATEAFF. CDR3 DNA: TGTGCCAGCAATCAACAGGGGGCCACTGAAGCTTTCTTT.

This clonotype occurred many times. The V and J genes are TRBV6-1 and TRBJ1-2; the D gene is possibly TRBD1 (5 bases). The germline CDR1 and CDR2 sequences are MNHNS and SASEGT. The CDR3 covers 15 residues. V lost 3 bases and J 6 bases, leaving 17 bases between the germline ends. This CDR3 is CASSDLRIRVHGYTF. Here the CDR3 DNA reads TGTGCCAGCAGTGACCTTAGGATCAGGGTCCATGGCTACACCTTC.

This clonotype was seen many times. This chain connects TRBV6-1 to TRBJ2-3, with D possibly TRBD1 on 6 matching bases. This CDR3 comprises 12 residues. Trimming left V 6 bases short and J 7 bases short, with 11 bases between. In germline, CDR1 is MNHNS, CDR2 SASEGT. For the CDR3, the DNA is TGTGCCAGCAGCGGGCAGGGGTATACGCAGTATTTT. As protein: CASSGQGYTQYF.

This clonotype was seen repeatedly, ten times or more. The chain is built from TRBV4-2 and TRBJ2-5, with 8 bases lining up with TRBD2. The CDR3 contains 14 residues. Germline lookup yields CDR1 LGHNA and CDR2 YNFKEQ. V trimming: 5 bases; J trimming: 5 bases; junction bases outside the gene matches: 7. The CDR3 sequence: CASSKTAGGETQYF. CDR3 DNA: TGTGCCAGCAGCAAAACTGCGGGGGGCGAGACCCAGTACTTC.

This clonotype was seen ten or more times. The chain carries TRBV20-1 and TRBJ2-7; D might be TRBD2 (6 bases). The germline V and J ends were trimmed by 5 bases and 7 bases, with 24 bases remaining between them. This CDR3 comprises 15 residues. The germline gives CDR1 DFQATT, CDR2 SNEGSKA (reference sequence). CDR3 sequence reads: CSAPPESGRAGEQYF. CDR3 bases: TGCAGTGCTCCACCGGAGTCCGGAAGGGCGGGGGAGCAGTACTTC.

This clonotype was detected only a few times. J is TRBJ1-4 and V is TRBV2; 8 nucleotides align to TRBD1. Germline lookup yields CDR1 SNHLY and CDR2 FYNNEI. The CDR3 loop spans 15 amino acids. With V trimmed by 3 bases and J by 10 bases, 10 bases remained unmatched. The chain's CDR3 is CASSEVGQGGGKLFF. The CDR3 coding sequence is TGTGCCAGCAGTGAGGTCGGACAGGGAGGGGGAAAACTGTTTTTT.

This clonotype was observed a handful of times. The rearrangement joins TRBV7-2 to TRBJ2-1; 13 bases align to TRBD2. This CDR3 is 17 amino acids long. CDR1 is SGHTA, CDR2 FQGNSA, per germline. V was pared by 5 bases and J by 6 bases, with 10 bases of the junction left unmatched. CDR3 nucleotides: TGTGCCAGCAGCGCGTTACCGGGACTAGCGGGGCTCAATGAGCAGTTCTTC. Its protein is CASSALPGLAGLNEQFF.

This clonotype was counted at least ten times. The chain links TRBV28 to TRBJ1-2; D perhaps matches TRBD1 (5 bases). The CDR3 consists of 12 residues. CDR1 and CDR2 from the germline V gene are MDHEN and SYDVKM. Trimming pared 10 bases from V and 2 bases from J, leaving 11 bases between. CDR3 in amino acids: CATLTANYGYTF. The CDR3, as DNA: TGTGCCACCTTGACAGCAAACTATGGCTACACCTTC.

This clonotype ranks as medium-sized. V is TRBV2 and J is TRBJ2-1; D possibly matches TRBD1 or TRBD2 (5 bases each). This CDR3 has 16 amino acids. CDR1 and CDR2 (germline): SNHLY, FYNNEI. V lost 9 bases and J lost 1, with 19 bases in between. CDR3 nucleotide sequence: TGTGCCAGTACTCCTCTTAGCTGGGGGTCCTACAATGAGCAGTTCTTC. This gives the protein CASTPLSWGSYNEQFF. The full variable domain, in which reference TRBV2 and TRBJ2-1 provide the parts outside the CDR3, is EPEVTQTPSHQVTQMGQEVILRCVPISNHLYFYWYRQILGQKVEFLVSFYNNEISEKSEIFDDQFSVERPDGSNFTLKIRSTKLEDSAMYFCASTPLSWGSYNEQFFGPGTRLTVL.

CDR3 nucleotide sequence: TGTGCCAGCAGCCTCGAGTCAGGCACAGATACGCAGTATTTT. Translation: CASSLESGTDTQYF. The V call is TRBV7-8, the J call TRBJ2-3; D remains ambiguous. The V end lost 5 bases, the J end lost 1 base, and 10 bases lay between the germline ends. Germline CDR1 and CDR2: SGHVS and FQNEAQ. There are 14 residues in the CDR3. The whole variable domain, remainder taken from reference TRBV7-8 and TRBJ2-3, is GAGVSQSPRYKVAKRGQDVALRCDPISGHVSLFWYQQALGQGPEFLTYFQNEAQLDKSGLPSDRFFAERPEGSVSTLKIQRTQQEDSAVYLCASSLESGTDTQYFGPGTRLTVL.

The J gene is TRBJ1-4, the V gene TRBV19; D is unclear. Germline V gene sequence: CDR1 LNHDA, CDR2 SQIVND (reference sequence). V lost 5 bases to trimming and J lost 5 bases, with 18 bases between them. This CDR3 is 16 amino acids long. In nucleotides, the CDR3 is TGTGCCAGTAGTTTCAGACCACAAGTGGCAAATGAAAAACTGTTTTTT. Its protein is CASSFRPQVANEKLFF.

This clonotype occurred many times. This chain connects TRBV7-9 to TRBJ2-7; 11 nucleotides line up with TRBD1. The CDR3 contains 14 residues. Germline values: CDR1 SEHNR, CDR2 FQNEAQ (reference sequence). The junction had 3 bases not matched to a gene; V was cut back by 5 bases and J by 3 bases. CDR3 loop: CASSRGTGGYEQYF. The CDR3 DNA sequence: TGTGCCAGCAGCCGAGGGACAGGGGGCTACGAGCAGTACTTC.

The chain links TRBV20-1 to TRBJ2-7; D possibly corresponds to TRBD1 (6 bases). This CDR3 region has 15 residues. Germline CDR1 is DFQATT and CDR2 is SNEGSKA (reference sequence). The V end lost 3 bases, the J end lost 3 bases, and 18 bases lay between the germline ends. In nucleotides, the CDR3 is TGCAGTGCTAGTCTCGGCAGGGGTCTTAACTACGAGCAGTACTTC. As protein: CSASLGRGLNYEQYF.

This clonotype was seen ten or more times. The J gene is TRBJ2-5, the V gene TRBV11-3; D is uncertain. V lost 3 bases and J lost 10, with 15 bases in between. Germline lookup yields CDR1 SGHNT and CDR2 YENEEA. The CDR3 contains 13 residues. This chain's CDR3 is CASSLETQGIQYF. The CDR3 nucleotides read TGTGCCAGCAGCTTGGAAACACAAGGGATCCAGTACTTC.